This TCR beta chain stems from a study of blood T cell repertoires in COVID-19. The overall study: The United States, Italy and Spain provided the acute and convalescent COVID-19 samples. PBMCs, B-cell-depleted T cells, or T cells were the source of the cDNA or gDNA that made up the material.

Cohort allocation depended upon clinical history that participants reported. Looked up from germline, CDR1 is SGHTA and CDR2 is FQGNSA. This CDR3 comprises 15 residues. V lost 5 bases, J lost 5 bases, and 6 bases stayed unmatched. As handled by the study authors: Reference gene primers were amplified, and this amplification served to estimate nucleated cell counts. Profiled with immunoSEQ multiplex PCR; TCRdb holds only in-frame clones, not every one. That table furnishes V, J and clone size, whereas the DNA furnished D and trimming. The repertoire holds almost 250,000 clones, with about 82% as singletons.

The chain couples TRBV7-2 to TRBJ1-2, with TRBD1 identical over 12 bases. The TCR comes from a woman aged 45-60 years with acute COVID-19. Sample: PBMCs or T cells enriched from blood (not recorded which). CDR3 bases: TGTGCCAGCAGCCCCGGGACAGGGGGCGGGTATGGCTACACCTTC. Amino acid sequence: CASSPGTGGGYGYTF.